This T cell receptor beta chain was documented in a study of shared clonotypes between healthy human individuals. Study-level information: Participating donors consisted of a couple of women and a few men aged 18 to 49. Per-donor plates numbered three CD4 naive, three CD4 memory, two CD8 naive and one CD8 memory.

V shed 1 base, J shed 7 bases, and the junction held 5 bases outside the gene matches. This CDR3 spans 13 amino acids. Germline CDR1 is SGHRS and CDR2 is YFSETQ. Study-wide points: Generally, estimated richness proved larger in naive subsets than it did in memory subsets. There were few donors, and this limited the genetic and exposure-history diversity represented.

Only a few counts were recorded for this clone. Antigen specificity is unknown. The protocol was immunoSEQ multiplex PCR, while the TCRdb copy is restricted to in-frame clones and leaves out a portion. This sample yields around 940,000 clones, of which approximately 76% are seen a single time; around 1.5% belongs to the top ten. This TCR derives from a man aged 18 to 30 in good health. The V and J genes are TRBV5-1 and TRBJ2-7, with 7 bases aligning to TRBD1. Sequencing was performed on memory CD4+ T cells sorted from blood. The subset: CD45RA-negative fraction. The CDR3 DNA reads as TGCGCCAGCAGCTTGTTAGGGGGCGGGGAGCAGTACTTC. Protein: CASSLLGGGEQYF. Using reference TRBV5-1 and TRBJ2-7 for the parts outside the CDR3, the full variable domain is KAGVTQTPRYLIKTRGQQVTLSCSPISGHRSVSWYQQTPGQGLQFLFEYFSETQRNKGNFPGRFSGRQFSNSRSEMNVSTLELGDSALYLCASSLLGGGEQYFGPGTRLTVT.